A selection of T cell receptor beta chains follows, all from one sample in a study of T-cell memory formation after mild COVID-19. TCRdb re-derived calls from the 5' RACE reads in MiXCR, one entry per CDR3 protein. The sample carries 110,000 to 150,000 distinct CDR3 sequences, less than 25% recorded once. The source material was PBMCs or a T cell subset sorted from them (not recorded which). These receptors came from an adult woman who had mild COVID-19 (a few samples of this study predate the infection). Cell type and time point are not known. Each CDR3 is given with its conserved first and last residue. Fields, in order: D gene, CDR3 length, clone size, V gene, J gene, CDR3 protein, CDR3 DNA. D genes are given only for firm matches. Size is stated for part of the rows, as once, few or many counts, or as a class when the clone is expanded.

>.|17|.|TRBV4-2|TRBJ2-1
CASSQSPPGNHFNEQFF
TGTGCCAGCAGCCAAAGCCCCCCGGGCAATCATTTCAATGAGCAGTTCTTC
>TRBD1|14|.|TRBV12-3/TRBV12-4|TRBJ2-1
CASKIPGQGGEQFF
TGTGCCAGCAAAATTCCGGGACAGGGGGGTGAGCAGTTCTTC
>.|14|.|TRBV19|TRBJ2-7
CASNDREGRDEQYF
TGTGCCAGTAATGACAGGGAGGGTCGCGACGAGCAGTACTTC
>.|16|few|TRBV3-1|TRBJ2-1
CASSQVGDISYNEQFF
TGTGCCAGCAGCCAAGTCGGGGACATCTCCTACAATGAGCAGTTCTTC
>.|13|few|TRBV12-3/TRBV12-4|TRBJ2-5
CASRVVSQETQYF
TGTGCCAGCAGGGTCGTGAGCCAGGAGACCCAGTACTTC
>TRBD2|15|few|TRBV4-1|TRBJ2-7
CASSQDLAGDYEQYF
TGCGCCAGCAGCCAAGATTTGGCGGGAGACTACGAGCAGTACTTC
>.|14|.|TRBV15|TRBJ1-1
CATSNMGIETEAFF
TGTGCCACCAGTAACATGGGTATTGAAACTGAAGCTTTCTTT
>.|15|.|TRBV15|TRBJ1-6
CATSRSGIPDSPLHF
TGTGCCACCAGCAGGTCAGGGATCCCGGATTCACCCCTCCACTTT
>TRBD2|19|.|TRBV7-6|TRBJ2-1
CASSPLGFGLAGGPNEQFF
TGTGCCAGCAGCCCCTTGGGTTTTGGGTTGGCGGGAGGGCCCAATGAGCAGTTCTTC
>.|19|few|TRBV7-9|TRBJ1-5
CASRVRASRRCIGNQPQHF
TGTGCCAGCAGGGTGAGAGCTAGCAGGAGGTGTATCGGCAATCAGCCCCAGCATTTT
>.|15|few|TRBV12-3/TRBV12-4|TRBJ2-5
CASSFSAGTLETQYF
TGTGCCAGCAGTTTTTCAGCCGGGACGTTGGAGACCCAGTACTTC
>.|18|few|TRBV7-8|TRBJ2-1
CASSLAYGLDGSYNEQFF
TGTGCCAGCAGCTTAGCGTACGGGTTAGACGGCTCCTACAATGAGCAGTTCTTC
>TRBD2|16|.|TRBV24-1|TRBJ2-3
CATSQGPGTRKDTQYF
TGTGCCACCAGCCAAGGACCCGGGACTAGGAAAGATACGCAGTATTTT
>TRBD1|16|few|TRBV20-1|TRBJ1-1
CSARSMDRGHDTEAFF
TGCAGTGCTAGGTCCATGGACAGGGGGCATGACACTGAAGCTTTCTTT
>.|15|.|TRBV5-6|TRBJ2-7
CASSLSFWETGEQYF
TGTGCCAGCAGCTTGAGTTTTTGGGAAACTGGCGAGCAGTACTTC
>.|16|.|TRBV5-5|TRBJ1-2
CASHPSGGGIYYGYTF
TGTGCCAGCCACCCGAGCGGCGGGGGCATATACTATGGCTACACCTTC
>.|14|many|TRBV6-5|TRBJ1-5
CASRPKTGIQPQHF
TGTGCCAGCAGACCTAAAACAGGGATTCAGCCCCAGCATTTT
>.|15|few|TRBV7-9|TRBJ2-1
CASSAPLAPYNEQFF
TGTGCCAGCAGCGCTCCGTTAGCCCCCTACAATGAGCAGTTCTTC
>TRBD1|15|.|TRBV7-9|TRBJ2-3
CASSSSGDSLDTQYF
TGTGCCAGCAGCTCGTCTGGGGACAGCCTAGATACGCAGTATTTT
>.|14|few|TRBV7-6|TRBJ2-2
CASSLGGPSGELFF
TGTGCCAGCAGCTTGGGGGGGCCTTCCGGGGAGCTGTTTTTT
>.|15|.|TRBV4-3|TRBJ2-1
CASSQDRSRGYEQFF
TGCGCCAGCAGCCAAGATCGGTCAAGAGGGTATGAGCAGTTCTTC
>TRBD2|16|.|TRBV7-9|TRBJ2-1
CASSHRGLAGYNEQFF
TGTGCCAGCAGCCACCGAGGACTAGCGGGATACAATGAGCAGTTCTTC
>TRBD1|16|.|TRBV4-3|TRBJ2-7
CASSYSGTGETYEQYF
TGCGCCAGCAGCTATTCCGGGACAGGGGAAACCTACGAGCAGTACTTC
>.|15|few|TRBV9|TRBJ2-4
CASSVEGEVINIQYF
TGTGCCAGCAGCGTAGAGGGGGAAGTGATCAACATTCAGTACTTC